Included here is one T cell receptor (beta chain) sequence, with context. V was pared by 2 bases and J by 1 base, with 14 bases between. The length of the CDR3 is 16 residues. The germline gives CDR1 SNHLY, CDR2 FYNNEI. The entry originates in a study of blood T cell repertoires in COVID-19. Under the authors' procedure: Reference gene primers were amplified, and this amplification served to estimate nucleated cell counts. The table came from immunoSEQ multiplex PCR; TCRdb's copy has only in-frame clones and leaves some out. V and J calls and clone size are those listed in that table; D and trimming were worked out from the DNA. This repertoire shows some 250,000 clones, roughly 81% found once; its top ten account for 6.5% to 9%. Enrollment of patients from Seattle took place during active infection, with longitudinal follow-up.

This clonotype was obtained from a woman aged 80 or older with COVID-19, enrolled during active disease. Sequenced input: peripheral blood. This chain connects TRBV2 to TRBJ2-5, with D unresolved. For the CDR3, the DNA is TGTGCCAGCAGTGAAACTTTCATCAGGTTCCAAGAGACCCAGTACTTC. Encoded protein: CASSETFIRFQETQYF.